Listed below are T cell receptor beta chains from one sample, sequenced in a study of T cell repertoires in cytomegalovirus infection. From the reads, TCRdb called clonotypes with MiXCR, one entry per CDR3 protein. The sample holds some 120,000 distinct CDR3 sequences; 32% are singletons and the top ten take 58%. Antigens of these TCRs are unknown. The source was CD8+ T cells from cultured PBMCs, collected from culture after CMV antigen stimulation. The source is a human donor in good health (CMV status not recorded). Some clones in this sample may be carry-over from other donors' samples. The CDR3 runs from the conserved cysteine through the conserved F or W. The order of the fields is CDR3 protein, CDR3 DNA, clone size, D gene, J gene, V gene. D genes are given only for firm matches. Clone size is stated in some rows and not others, as once, few, many or a class when expanded.

cdr3_aa: CASSLGLAGFNEQFF
cdr3_nt: TGTGCCAGCAGCTTAGGACTAGCGGGGTTTAATGAGCAGTTCTTC
clone_size: .
d_call: TRBD2
j_call: TRBJ2-1
v_call: TRBV7-8

cdr3_aa: CASSLAGQDTDTQYF
cdr3_nt: TGTGCCAGCAGCTTAGCGGGCCAAGACACAGATACGCAGTATTTT
clone_size: .
d_call: .
j_call: TRBJ2-3
v_call: TRBV7-2

cdr3_aa: CASLEGGMGVNDEQYF
cdr3_nt: TGTGCCAGCCTAGAGGGGGGGATGGGGGTTAACGACGAGCAGTACTTC
clone_size: .
d_call: .
j_call: TRBJ2-7
v_call: TRBV28

cdr3_aa: CASSLSDRLKITNTGELFF
cdr3_nt: TGTGCCAGCAGCTTAAGCGACAGATTGAAGATTACGAACACCGGGGAGCTGTTTTTT
clone_size: .
d_call: .
j_call: TRBJ2-2
v_call: TRBV13

cdr3_aa: CASSLAGTRTGELFF
cdr3_nt: TGTGCCAGCAGTTTGGCGGGGACTCGTACCGGGGAGCTGTTTTTT
clone_size: .
d_call: .
j_call: TRBJ2-2
v_call: TRBV12-3/TRBV12-4

cdr3_aa: CASSMYRGLEQYF
cdr3_nt: TGTGCCAGTAGTATGTACAGGGGGCTCGAGCAGTACTTC
clone_size: .
d_call: TRBD1
j_call: TRBJ2-7
v_call: TRBV19

cdr3_aa: CASSSGSGGAWETQYF
cdr3_nt: TGTGCCAGCAGCTCCGGTAGCGGGGGGGCCTGGGAGACCCAGTACTTC
clone_size: .
d_call: TRBD2
j_call: TRBJ2-5
v_call: TRBV5-4

cdr3_aa: CASSLRRVNNQPQHF
cdr3_nt: TGTGCCAGCAGTTTGCGTAGGGTAAATAATCAGCCCCAGCATTTT
clone_size: .
d_call: .
j_call: TRBJ1-5
v_call: TRBV12-3/TRBV12-4

cdr3_aa: CSARDPSLSGPSYNVQFF
cdr3_nt: TGCAGTGCTAGAGATCCCTCTCTTAGCGGGCCTTCCTACAATGTGCAGTTCTTC
clone_size: .
d_call: TRBD2
j_call: TRBJ2-1
v_call: TRBV20-1

cdr3_aa: CASSSGQGIGELFF
cdr3_nt: TGTGCCAGCAGCTCCGGACAGGGCATCGGGGAGCTGTTTTTT
clone_size: .
d_call: TRBD1
j_call: TRBJ2-2
v_call: TRBV7-3

cdr3_aa: CASKVGGFSLSYNSPLHF
cdr3_nt: TGTGCCAGCAAGGTGGGGGGATTCAGTCTGTCCTATAATTCACCCCTCCACTTT
clone_size: .
d_call: .
j_call: TRBJ1-6
v_call: TRBV2

cdr3_aa: CASSDFGPNWNTGELFF
cdr3_nt: TGTGCCAGCAGTGATTTCGGCCCAAACTGGAACACCGGGGAGCTGTTTTTT
clone_size: .
d_call: .
j_call: TRBJ2-2
v_call: TRBV2

cdr3_aa: CASSSLESYEQYF
cdr3_nt: TGTGCCAGCAGCTCCCTAGAGTCCTACGAGCAGTACTTC
clone_size: many
d_call: .
j_call: TRBJ2-7
v_call: TRBV7-2

cdr3_aa: CASSPGSLYGYTF
cdr3_nt: TGTGCCAGCAGCCCAGGATCCCTTTATGGCTACACCTTC
clone_size: few
d_call: .
j_call: TRBJ1-2
v_call: TRBV27

cdr3_aa: CASSSGTSGGYEQYF
cdr3_nt: TGTGCCAGCAGCTCCGGGACTAGCGGGGGGTACGAGCAGTACTTC
clone_size: .
d_call: TRBD2
j_call: TRBJ2-7
v_call: TRBV11-2

cdr3_aa: CAISDPPTYEQYF
cdr3_nt: TGTGCCATCAGTGACCCCCCAACCTACGAGCAGTACTTC
clone_size: .
d_call: .
j_call: TRBJ2-7
v_call: TRBV10-3